This TCR beta chain originates from a study of T-cell reconstitution after alpha-beta-depleted transplantation in children (dated by TCRdb to between 2015 and 2016). With regard to the full study: Using TCR repertoire profiling, the study quantitatively followed how T-cell immune reconstitution unfolded in children after TCRalphabeta/CD19-depleted allogeneic hematopoietic cell transplantation.

This clonotype was seen at least ten times. Its antigen is not yet known. No base-level quality is on record; no much larger clone is a single base apart. The library was produced with PCR. TCRdb records Illumina HiSeq 2500 as the sequencer. Molecular barcoding was employed in the preparation of TCR libraries, with unique molecular identifiers being used to normalize TCRbeta repertoire quantification. TCRdb reanalyzed the raw reads on its own, using fastp at Q25 for trimming and MiXCR for clone calling, and kept in-frame beta chains. Rows merge per CDR3 protein into single entries with the most common DNA and genes. This sample has some 200,000 distinct CDR3 sequences in its table, and roughly 7.5% of those were observed once. The ten largest account for 3% of the sample. V loses 6 bases of germline sequence and J loses 4 bases, and the interval between the two ends is 12 bases. Including cysteine and phenylalanine, the CDR3 has 13 amino acids. Left in the record is the CDR3 DNA by itself, 39 bases read in frame from the first base.

Specimen: PBMCs from the stem cell graft donor, collected from the stem cell graft. The source of this sequence is a human donor who donated a stem cell graft to a child with Wiskott-Aldrich syndrome. The chain was built from TRBV12-3 or TRBV12-4 and TRBJ1-2; possibly the D gene is TRBD1, per 6 matching bases. In nucleotides, the sequence is TGTGCCAGCAGACGACAGGTGCCCTATGGCTACACCTTC. Its protein reads: CASRRQVPYGYTF.